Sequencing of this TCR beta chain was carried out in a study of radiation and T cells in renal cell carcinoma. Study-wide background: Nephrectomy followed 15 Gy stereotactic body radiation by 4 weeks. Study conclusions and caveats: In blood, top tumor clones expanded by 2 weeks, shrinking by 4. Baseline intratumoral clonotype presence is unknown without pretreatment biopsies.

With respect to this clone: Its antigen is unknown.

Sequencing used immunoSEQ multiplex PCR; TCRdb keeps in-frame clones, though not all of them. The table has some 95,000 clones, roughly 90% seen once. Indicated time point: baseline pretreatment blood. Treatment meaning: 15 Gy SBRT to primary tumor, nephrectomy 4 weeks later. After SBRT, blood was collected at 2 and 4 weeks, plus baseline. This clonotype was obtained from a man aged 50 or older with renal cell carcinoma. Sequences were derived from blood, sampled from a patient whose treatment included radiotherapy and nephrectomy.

The CDR3 DNA reads TGCGCCAGCAGCCCGACAGGCCTTACGGGAGCCCTCCACTTT. It translates to CASSPTGLTGALHF. The chain has TRBV5-1 and TRBJ1-6; D may be TRBD1 (6 bases). The V gene's germline CDR1 is SGHRS and CDR2 YFSETQ. This CDR3 spans 14 amino acids. Trimming stripped 4 bases from V and 14 bases from J, with 19 bases between.